These T cell receptor beta chains were read from a single sample in a study of post-analysis software for immune sequencing data. TCRdb reprocessed the PCR reads via MiXCR and lists one record per CDR3 protein. The sample yields fewer than 700,000 distinct CDR3 sequences, around 44% seen once. Sequencing used blood. Receptors were obtained from a girl aged 5 to 17 with multiple sclerosis. Both conserved end residues are part of each CDR3. D genes are given only for firm matches. Expanded clones are given a class, and other clones once, few, many or no size at all.

clone size	V gene	J gene	D gene	CDR3 DNA	CDR3 protein
few	TRBV10-3	TRBJ2-5	TRBD1	TGTGCCACCAGGACAGGCGAAGAGACCCAGTACTTC	CATRTGEETQYF
-	TRBV20-1	TRBJ2-1	-	TGCAGTGCCCCAAGCTCCTGCAATGAGCAGTTCTTC	CSAPSSCNEQFF
few	TRBV11-2	TRBJ2-7	-	TGTGCCAGCAGCTTAGAAGGGTTCGAGCAGTACTTC	CASSLEGFEQYF
-	TRBV28	TRBJ2-7	-	TGTGCCAGCAGTCCAAGACAGTTGAGGTACGAGCAGTACTTC	CASSPRQLRYEQYF
-	TRBV12-3/TRBV12-4	TRBJ1-1	-	TGTGCCAGCGTCGGAGGGATCATGGTCTCTGAAGCTTTCTTT	CASVGGIMVSEAFF
-	TRBV29-1	TRBJ2-1	TRBD2	TGCAGCGGTGGCGGGGGGCCCCTCTCCTACAATGAGCAGTTCTTC	CSGGGGPLSYNEQFF
-	TRBV10-3	TRBJ2-1	-	TGTGCCATCAGCGGTGACAGATCCAGCTCCTACAATGAGCAGTTCTTC	CAISGDRSSSYNEQFF
-	TRBV9	TRBJ1-1	-	TGTGCCAGCAGCCCCATGGCGGGGAACACTGAAGCTTTCTTT	CASSPMAGNTEAFF
few	TRBV7-2	TRBJ1-5	-	TGTGCCAGCAGCTTCGGCTCGACGCCGGTTTATCAGCCCCAGCATTTT	CASSFGSTPVYQPQHF
-	TRBV5-1	TRBJ2-6	-	TGCGCCAGCAGCTTGGCGGGCACATACTCTGGGGCCAACGTCCTGACTTTC	CASSLAGTYSGANVLTF
few	TRBV7-2	TRBJ2-3	TRBD1	TGTGCCAGCAGCTTAGGGGAGACAGGGGAGCTTGGAGATACGCAGTATTTT	CASSLGETGELGDTQYF
few	TRBV12-3/TRBV12-4	TRBJ2-1	TRBD1	TGTGCCAGCCGGGACAGGGGGGTAACGGAGCAGTTCTTC	CASRDRGVTEQFF
-	TRBV20-1	TRBJ2-7	TRBD1	TGCAGTGCTAGTGAACAGGGGAGCACCTACGAGCAGTACTTC	CSASEQGSTYEQYF
-	TRBV6-2/TRBV6-3	TRBJ2-5	TRBD1	TGTGCCAGCAGTTACTCCGAGGACAGGGGGCGAGAGACCCAGTACTTC	CASSYSEDRGRETQYF
-	TRBV7-8	TRBJ1-1	-	TGTGCCAGCAGCCATAGGTGGGTGAACACTGAAGCTTTCTTT	CASSHRWVNTEAFF
few	TRBV20-1	TRBJ1-2	-	TGCAGTGCTAGAGATGCCGTTGTCCTCTATGGCTACACCTTC	CSARDAVVLYGYTF
-	TRBV7-9	TRBJ2-7	TRBD2	TGTGCCAGCAGCTCGGTTAGCGGGTCCGAGCAGTACTTC	CASSSVSGSEQYF
-	TRBV12-3/TRBV12-4	TRBJ2-3	-	TGTGCCAGCAGTTTAACTAGATCAGATACGCAGTATTTT	CASSLTRSDTQYF
-	TRBV4-1	TRBJ2-1	TRBD2	TGCGCCAGCAGCCAAGAGGTCGGTCGGGCTAGCGGGTCCTACAATGAGCAGTTCTTC	CASSQEVGRASGSYNEQFF
-	TRBV15	TRBJ1-2	-	TGTGCCACCAGCAGAGATGTATATGGGGGTGGAGGCGATGGCTACACCTTC	CATSRDVYGGGGDGYTF
-	TRBV29-1	TRBJ2-3	TRBD1	TGCAGCGTTGAAGTTAAACCGGGACAGTCATCCGGTACGCAGTATTTT	CSVEVKPGQSSGTQYF
few	TRBV29-1	TRBJ2-1	-	TGCAGCGTTGTTTGGGGGAGCTCCTACAATGAGCAGTTCTTC	CSVVWGSSYNEQFF
few	TRBV5-1	TRBJ2-7	-	TGCGCCAGCCGGGAAGAAGTCTCCTACGAGCAGTACTTC	CASREEVSYEQYF
-	TRBV29-1	TRBJ2-4	TRBD1	TGCAGCGTTGCCGGACAGGGAAACATTCAGTACTTC	CSVAGQGNIQYF
-	TRBV5-1	TRBJ2-7	-	TGCGCCAGCAGCTCACCGGTCCTCTACGAGCAGTACTTC	CASSSPVLYEQYF
-	TRBV6-1	TRBJ1-2	TRBD1	TGTGCCAGCAGTGTTCCGGGACAGGGTGACTATGGCTACACCTTC	CASSVPGQGDYGYTF
once	TRBV3-1	TRBJ2-1	TRBD1	TGTGCCAGCAGCCAGGGACAGGAGACCTACAATGAGCAGTTCTTC	CASSQGQETYNEQFF
-	TRBV5-1	TRBJ2-3	-	TGCGCCAGCAGCTCCGGGACCCGGGGCACAGATACGCAGTATTTT	CASSSGTRGTDTQYF
few	TRBV5-1	TRBJ2-7	TRBD2	TGTGCCAGCAGTTTAGCTAGCGGGGGTTCCTACGAGCAGTACTTC	CASSLASGGSYEQYF
-	TRBV20-1	TRBJ1-1	-	TGCAGTGCTACCCGGACGGCGATGAACACTGAAGCTTTCTTT	CSATRTAMNTEAFF
-	TRBV6-6	TRBJ2-7	TRBD2	TGTGCCAGCAGTGACCCGGGACTAGCGGGAAGCTACGAGCAGTACTTC	CASSDPGLAGSYEQYF
-	TRBV5-1	TRBJ1-2	-	TGCGCCAGCAGCTTGGAGACGAGGGGCCGGGGAAATGGCTACACCTTC	CASSLETRGRGNGYTF
-	TRBV4-1	TRBJ1-5	-	TGCGCCAGCAGTCCTTCCGGGGCCAGCAATCAGCCCCAGCATTTT	CASSPSGASNQPQHF
few	TRBV20-1	TRBJ2-5	TRBD1	TGCAGTGCTAGGTCGTCGGGACAGGGTCGGGAGACCCAGTACTTC	CSARSSGQGRETQYF
-	TRBV12-3/TRBV12-4	TRBJ2-3	-	TGTGCCAGCGCGCGGCGGCGGGCCGAGACAGATACGCAGTATTTT	CASARRRAETDTQYF
-	TRBV3-1	TRBJ1-1	-	TGTGCCAGCAGCCAAGATCCGGCAGGAAGCATGAACACTGAAGCTTTCTTT	CASSQDPAGSMNTEAFF
few	TRBV29-1	TRBJ2-7	-	TGCAGCGTTTATGCTAGCGATTCCTACGAGCAGTACTTC	CSVYASDSYEQYF
-	TRBV11-3	TRBJ2-3	TRBD2	TGTGCCAGCAGCGGCAGACTAGCGGAGCCGACAGATACGCAGTATTTT	CASSGRLAEPTDTQYF
-	TRBV10-3	TRBJ2-6	-	TGTGCCGTACAGGGTACTGGGGCCAACGTCCTGACTTTC	CAVQGTGANVLTF
few	TRBV23-1	TRBJ2-7	-	TGCGCCCTCGCCACCGGCGGCCCTTACGAGCAGTACTTC	CALATGGPYEQYF
few	TRBV29-1	TRBJ2-7	TRBD2	TGCAGCGTACTTCGGGGGGAGGCCTACGAGCAGTACTTC	CSVLRGEAYEQYF
many	TRBV29-1	TRBJ1-6	-	TGCAACAAAGAATCAGGGGCACGGACCTGCCCCTATAATTCACCCCTCCACTTT	CNKESGARTCPYNSPLHF
-	TRBV7-2	TRBJ2-3	-	TGTGCCAACAGCTTACACATGAACACAGATACGCAGTATTTT	CANSLHMNTDTQYF
few	TRBV6-5	TRBJ2-7	TRBD1	TGTGCCAGCAGTTACTCGATTACAGGGGGTTCCTACGAGCAGTACTTC	CASSYSITGGSYEQYF
few	TRBV20-1	TRBJ2-3	-	TGCAGTGCGGGCGGGTCTACGACGGATACGCAGTATTTT	CSAGGSTTDTQYF
-	TRBV24-1	TRBJ2-3	-	TGTGCCACCAGTGACTTAACTCCCGGGACTCAAGATACGCGGTATTTT	CATSDLTPGTQDTRYF
few	TRBV27	TRBJ2-3	-	TGTGCCAGCAGTCTTAGCGCTCTTAGCACAGATACGCAGTATTTT	CASSLSALSTDTQYF
-	TRBV12-3/TRBV12-4	TRBJ1-5	-	TGTGCCAGCAGTAGAGGACAGCTCAATCAGCCCCAGCATTTT	CASSRGQLNQPQHF